Shown below are 27 T cell receptor beta chains from a single sample sequenced in a study of human T cells and chemical hapten exposure. Described time point: patch test 3, about 24 weeks after DPC sensitization. The treatment denotes: therapeutic diphenylcyclopropenone sensitization with weekly scalp DPC. TCRdb reprocessed the RACE reads with MiXCR, giving one entry per CDR3 protein. The table records roughly 200,000 distinct CDR3 sequences, more than 20% of them present only once. The specimen was whole blood, collected in connection with sensitization to the hapten diphenylcyclopropenone (DPC). These TCRs come from a woman aged 40-49 years with alopecia areata. Some clones in this sample may be carry-over from other donors' samples.

This clonotype was found a few times. The rearrangement links TRBV12-3 or TRBV12-4 to TRBJ2-1; TRBD2 matches 13 bases. This CDR3 spans 15 amino acids. Trimming at V came to 7 bases and at J to 7 bases, leaving 7 bases not matched to a gene. Here the CDR3 reads CASTRTSGSWNEQFF. DNA of the CDR3: TGTGCCAGCACCCGGACTAGCGGGAGCTGGAATGAGCAGTTCTTC.

The genes are TRBV7-2 and TRBJ2-1, with TRBD1 matching 8 bases. V was clipped by 5 bases and J by 6 bases; unmatched bases: 15. The CDR3 consists of 17 residues. CDR1 and CDR2 from the germline V gene are SGHTA and FQGNSA. Here the CDR3 reads CASSSGRQGWIANEQFF. CDR3 sequence (DNA): TGTGCCAGCAGCAGCGGGCGACAGGGGTGGATCGCCAATGAGCAGTTCTTC.

J is TRBJ1-1 and V is TRBV27, with 7 nucleotides matching TRBD1. V shed 5 bases and J 8 bases; nucleotides not matched to a gene: 14. Germline CDR1 reads MNHEY; CDR2 reads SMNVEV (reference sequence). The CDR3 contains 15 residues. For the CDR3, the DNA is TGTGCCAGCAGTCCCTACGAGCCCGGACAGGAAGAAGCTTTCTTT. Protein sequence: CASSPYEPGQEEAFF.

This clonotype was recorded at least ten times. The J gene is TRBJ1-1, the V gene TRBV20-1; 7 bases fit TRBD1. Trimming at V came to 3 bases and at J to 6 bases, leaving 7 bases not matched to a gene. CDR3 length: 13 amino acids. Germline-derived CDR1 and CDR2 are DFQATT and SNEGSKA (reference sequence). CDR3 sequence reads: CSARIGGKAEAFF. In DNA form, the CDR3 reads TGCAGTGCTAGGATAGGGGGCAAGGCTGAAGCTTTCTTT.

The rearrangement links TRBV28 to TRBJ1-5, with D uncertain. The V end lost 5 bases, the J end lost 6 bases, and 17 bases lay between the germline ends. Germline V gene lookup returns CDR1 MDHEN and CDR2 SYDVKM. The CDR3 totals 15 residues. The CDR3: CASSLMGQYTQPQHF. CDR3 nucleotide sequence: TGTGCCAGCAGTCTGATGGGCCAGTACACTCAGCCCCAGCATTTT.

This clonotype was observed at least ten times. This chain connects TRBV6-5 to TRBJ2-1, with TRBD2 identical over 10 bases. The CDR3 is made up of 16 amino acids. V was pared by 5 bases and J by 1 base, with 5 bases of the junction left unmatched. Germline CDR1 is MNHEY and CDR2 is SVGAGI. The CDR3 nucleotides are TGTGCCAGCAGTCCTACAGCGGGAGGGTCCTACAATGAGCAGTTCTTC. Protein: CASSPTAGGSYNEQFF.

The table lists this clonotype with a few counts. The J gene is TRBJ1-2, the V gene TRBV24-1, with D hard to call. The CDR3 is 14 residues long. Between the trimmed V and J ends, which lost 1 base and 2 bases, there was a span of 7 bases. Germline V CDR1 and CDR2: KGHDR, SFDVKD. Here the CDR3 reads CATSDFSENYGYTF. The CDR3 DNA sequence: TGTGCCACCAGTGATTTTAGCGAAAACTATGGCTACACCTTC.

The V gene is TRBV12-3 or TRBV12-4, the J gene TRBJ1-5; 8 bases match TRBD1. The CDR3 runs 14 residues. The junction had 3 bases not matched to a gene; V was cut back by 4 bases and J by 4 bases. This chain's CDR3 is CASSWDRWNQPQHF. The CDR3 DNA sequence: TGTGCCAGCAGTTGGGACAGGTGGAATCAGCCCCAGCATTTT.

The genes are TRBV2 and TRBJ2-2; 11 nucleotides agree with TRBD2. Germline-derived CDR1 and CDR2 are SNHLY and FYNNEI. The CDR3 length is 18 residues. Trimming at V came to 6 bases and at J to 5 bases, leaving 14 bases not matched to a gene. The CDR3 loop is CASRLLAGEFLGTGELFF. The CDR3 DNA reads TGTGCCAGCAGATTACTAGCGGGAGAATTTCTAGGGACCGGGGAGCTGTTTTTT.

This clonotype was found a few times. This chain connects TRBV4-3 to TRBJ2-5, with TRBD2 matching over 14 bases. This CDR3 has 16 amino acids. V trimming: 5 bases; J trimming: 5 bases; junction bases outside the gene matches: 7. CDR1 is LGHNA, CDR2 YSLEER, per germline. The CDR3 is CASSEGLAGGLETQYF. The CDR3 DNA is TGCGCCAGCAGCGAAGGACTAGCGGGAGGCTTGGAGACCCAGTACTTC.

The J gene is TRBJ2-1, the V gene TRBV4-1; 9 positions match TRBD2. CDR1 is MGHRA, CDR2 YSYEKL, per germline. This CDR3 comprises 18 residues. Germline trimming cut 4 bases from V and 0 bases from J; bases unmatched to any gene: 10. The CDR3 protein is CASSRDIAGASSYNEQFF. The CDR3, as DNA: TGCGCCAGCAGCCGAGATATAGCGGGAGCGAGCTCCTACAATGAGCAGTTCTTC.

This clonotype came up a few times. The CDR3 here is CASSYSYSTDSPLHF. The CDR3 region has the DNA TGTGCCAGCAGTTACTCTTACAGTACGGATTCACCCCTCCACTTT. The chain recombines TRBV6-5 with TRBJ1-6; D is unresolved. From germline, CDR1 is MNHEY and CDR2 SVGAGI. Trimming removed 0 bases at V and 8 bases at J, with 11 bases between. This CDR3 region has 15 residues.

This chain uses TRBV7-2 with TRBJ1-1, with D hard to call. The CDR3 loop spans 13 amino acids. CDR1 and CDR2 from the germline V gene are SGHTA and FQGNSA. V was cut by 4 bases and J by 8 bases, with 14 bases left in between. The CDR3 coding sequence is TGTGCCAGCAGCTCTCCCCCCCCGGGCGAAGCTTTCTTT. Amino acid sequence: CASSSPPPGEAFF.

There are many counts of this clonotype. J is TRBJ1-1 and V is TRBV20-1; TRBD1 might be the D (5 bases). Germline-derived CDR1 and CDR2 are DFQATT and SNEGSKA (reference sequence). Deletions cut 6 bases from V and 4 bases from J, with 12 bases between. This CDR3 comprises 12 residues. DNA of the CDR3: TGCAGTGCAGTGGGAGGGACCACTGAAGCTTTCTTT. As protein: CSAVGGTTEAFF.

This clonotype was recorded once. This chain links TRBV6-5 with TRBJ2-7; 7 bases map to TRBD2. The V segment lost 6 bases and the J segment 1 base; nucleotides outside the gene matches: 6. The length of the CDR3 is 14 residues. The germline gives CDR1 MNHEY, CDR2 SVGAGI. CDR3 DNA: TGTGCCAGCAGCTCCGGACTAGGATCCTACGAGCAGTACTTC. It codes for CASSSGLGSYEQYF.

CDR3 region: CSARDRLAGDTQYF. CDR3 coding DNA: TGCAGTGCTAGAGATCGACTAGCGGGAGATACGCAGTATTTT. This chain uses TRBV20-1 with TRBJ2-3, with 10 bases identical to TRBD2. Germline loops: CDR1 DFQATT, CDR2 SNEGSKA (reference sequence). The CDR3 contains 14 residues. J was trimmed by 5 bases and V by 0 bases; bases with no gene match: 2.

This clonotype was found a few times. The chain couples TRBV20-1 to TRBJ2-7; D gene ambiguous. This CDR3 has 13 amino acids. Germline loops: CDR1 DFQATT, CDR2 SNEGSKA (reference sequence). V was clipped by 3 bases and J by 2 bases, with 11 bases between them. The CDR3 here is CSARARIPYEQYF. DNA of the CDR3: TGCAGTGCTAGGGCTAGGATTCCCTACGAGCAGTACTTC.

CDR3 sequence: CASSYDSGLYEQYF. The CDR3 DNA reads TGTGCCAGCAGTTACGACTCAGGCCTCTACGAGCAGTACTTC. V usage is TRBV6-5 and J usage is TRBJ2-7; D remains unclear. The ends were cut back, 2 bases at V and 3 bases at J, with 11 bases in the middle. The germline CDR1 and CDR2 sequences are MNHEY and SVGAGI. The CDR3 is 14 amino acids.

The CDR3 spells CASSYSRGRADTGELFF. The CDR3 coding sequence is TGTGCCAGCAGTTACTCGAGGGGGAGGGCGGACACCGGGGAGCTGTTTTTT. The chain uses TRBV6-2 or TRBV6-3 and TRBJ2-2; possible D gene TRBD2, 7 bases. Between the trimmed V and J ends, which lost 0 bases and 3 bases, there was a span of 14 bases. The CDR3 length is 17 residues. Germline V gives CDR1 MNHEY, CDR2 SVGEGT.

This clonotype has only a few counts. This rearrangement joins TRBV11-1 to TRBJ2-7, with 7 bases aligning to TRBD1. The germline CDR1 and CDR2 sequences are SGHAT and FQDESV (reference sequence). The CDR3 runs to 13 residues. J was trimmed by 6 bases and V by 0 bases; bases with no gene match: 2. The CDR3 spells CASSLATGPEQYF. CDR3 nucleotide sequence: TGTGCCAGCAGCTTAGCGACAGGGCCCGAGCAGTACTTC.

The V and J genes are TRBV15 and TRBJ1-2, with D uncertain. The germline gives CDR1 LNHNV, CDR2 YYDKDF (reference sequence). The CDR3 is made up of 13 amino acids. Trimming removed 5 bases at V and 2 bases at J, with 9 bases between. CDR3 in amino acids: CATSLGGNYGYTF. The CDR3 DNA follows: TGTGCCACCAGCTTAGGTGGGAACTATGGCTACACCTTC.

The V call is TRBV6-1, the J call TRBJ1-1; D call uncertain. This CDR3 comprises 17 residues. In germline, CDR1 is MNHNS, CDR2 SASEGT. The ends were cut back, 10 bases at V and 0 bases at J, with 24 bases in the middle. The CDR3 reads CATVPREGIFMNTEAFF. The CDR3 DNA is TGTGCCACCGTTCCGAGGGAGGGAATTTTCATGAACACTGAAGCTTTCTTT.

The sample holds a few counts of this clonotype. A read error likely explains this, since a far larger clone differs by one base. The rearrangement uses TRBV7-2 and TRBJ2-5; D is uncertain. CDR1 SGHTA and CDR2 FQGNSA come from the germline V gene. Between the trimmed V and J ends, which lost 3 bases and 3 bases, there was a span of 5 bases. The CDR3 runs 12 residues. The CDR3 bases are TGTGCCAGCAGCTTCCCGGAAGAGACCCAGTACTTC. This encodes CASSFPEETQYF.

This clonotype was recorded a few times. V is TRBV18 and J is TRBJ2-5; D call uncertain. Germline V lookup: CDR1 KGHSH, CDR2 LQKENI. The CDR3 extends over 15 amino acids. V gave up 6 bases and J gave up 4 bases, with 18 bases separating them. DNA of the CDR3: TGTGCCAGCTCCGAAAGAGTAGGTTGGGCAGAGACCCAGTACTTC. It encodes CASSERVGWAETQYF.

The rearrangement joins TRBV6-6 to TRBJ2-3; 16 nucleotides match TRBD2. The trim removed 0 bases at V and 5 bases at J, leaving 2 bases unmatched. Germline CDR1 and CDR2: MNHNY and SVGAGI (reference sequence). This CDR3 region has 17 residues. The chain's CDR3 is CASSYSGTSGREDTQYF. The CDR3 bases are TGTGCCAGCAGTTACTCGGGGACTAGCGGGAGGGAAGATACGCAGTATTTT.

This clonotype appeared a few times. CDR3 region: CASSQEGGPQHF. CDR3 nucleotides: TGTGCCAGCAGCCAGGAGGGGGGGCCCCAGCATTTT. The J gene is TRBJ1-5, the V gene TRBV7-6; perhaps TRBD1 as D (6 bases). V lost 5 bases to trimming and J lost 9 bases, with 11 bases between them. The CDR3 sequence is 12 residues long. Per germline, CDR1 SGHVS and CDR2 FNYEAQ.

This clonotype was observed a handful of times. This chain uses TRBV29-1 with TRBJ1-3; D remains ambiguous. Germline V CDR1 and CDR2: SQVTM, ANQGSEA. Trimming took 5 bases from V and 3 from J, leaving 8 bases between them. This CDR3 region has 12 residues. The CDR3 reads CSVWQNGNTIYF. The CDR3 DNA is TGCAGCGTTTGGCAGAATGGAAACACCATATATTTT.